Below are 2 T cell receptor beta chains sequenced from a single sample in a study of cytomegalovirus exposure and HLA in healthy donors. The PCR contained 60 Vbeta and 13 Jbeta primers. Sequencing used immunoSEQ multiplex PCR; TCRdb keeps in-frame clones, though not all of them. Of some 150,000 clones listed, approximately 78% were seen once; the top ten hold around 8.1%. Sequencing used PBMCs. The receptors stem from a woman between 45 and 65 years old in good health and CMV-seropositive.

The chain couples TRBV5-1 to TRBJ1-1; D gene uncertain. CDR3 size: 14 residues. Germline loops: CDR1 SGHRS, CDR2 YFSETQ. Trimming cost V 5 bases and J 0 bases, with 11 bases left between them. CDR3 residues: CASRRETVNTEAFF. The CDR3 DNA is TGCGCCAGCAGGAGGGAGACGGTGAACACTGAAGCTTTCTTT.

The J gene is TRBJ1-2, the V gene TRBV7-9, with 7 bases aligning to TRBD1. The CDR3 has 15 amino acids. CDR1 and CDR2 from the germline V gene are SEHNR and FQNEAQ (reference sequence). V lost 5 bases and J lost 0; bases outside the gene matches: 6. CDR3 residues: CASSARGSPNYGYTF. CDR3 nucleotides: TGTGCCAGCAGCGCCAGGGGGTCCCCTAACTATGGCTACACCTTC. The whole variable domain, remainder taken from reference TRBV7-9 and TRBJ1-2, is DTGVSQNPRHKITKRGQNVTFRCDPISEHNRLYWYRQTLGQGPEFLTYFQNEAQLEKSRLLSDRFSAERPKGSFSTLEIQRTEQGDSAMYLCASSARGSPNYGYTFGSGTRLTVV.